Listed below are T cell receptor beta chains from one sample, sequenced in a study of T cell responses to AZD1222 COVID-19 vaccine. The table came from immunoSEQ multiplex PCR; TCRdb's copy has only in-frame clones and leaves some out. This table holds tens of thousands of clones, around 90% found once. This specimen was peripheral blood, taken on day 0 of MenACWY control vaccination. All receptors derive from an adult in good health. The CDR3 runs from the conserved cysteine through the conserved F or W. Fields, in order: D gene, V gene, J gene, clone size, CDR3 DNA, CDR3 protein. D genes are given only for firm matches. A clone size is listed for some rows: how often the clone was seen (once, few, many), or a class if it is expanded.

-,TRBV4-1,TRBJ2-1,once,TGCGCCAGCAGCCAAGATCCGGGGAGTGGTGAGCAGTTCTTC,CASSQDPGSGEQFF
TRBD1,TRBV7-2,TRBJ1-5,-,TGTGCCAGCAGTCAACAGGGAGGGGGCCAGCCCCAGCATTTT,CASSQQGGGQPQHF
-,TRBV5-1,TRBJ1-1,once,TGCGCCAGCAGCTACGGACAGAGCGGGACTGAAGCTTTCTTT,CASSYGQSGTEAFF
-,TRBV6-5,TRBJ2-1,-,TGTGCCAGCAGCTTAACCAAAGCAAATGAGCAGTTCTTC,CASSLTKANEQFF
-,TRBV29-1,TRBJ1-1,-,TGCAGCGTCCTTGAGGGAGCGGGAAACACTGAAGCTTTCTTT,CSVLEGAGNTEAFF
TRBD1,TRBV4-1,TRBJ1-4,-,TGCGCCAGCAGCCAAGGCCCGGGACAGGGGGATGAAAAACTGTTTTTT,CASSQGPGQGDEKLFF
-,TRBV28,TRBJ1-5,-,TGTGCCAGCACATCCCTCGCCTCGTCGTGGGGTTATAGCAATCAGCCCCAGCATTTT,CASTSLASSWGYSNQPQHF
-,TRBV4-3,TRBJ2-7,once,TGCGCCAGCAGCCAAGAGGCGGGGGCGGACTCCTACGAGCAGTACTTC,CASSQEAGADSYEQYF
-,TRBV5-1,TRBJ2-2,-,TGCGCCAGCAGCCCCGCAAGGAGTTCGGCTAAGTACACCGGGGAGCTGTTTTTT,CASSPARSSAKYTGELFF
TRBD2,TRBV5-1,TRBJ2-5,-,TGCGCCAGCAGCTTGGGACTAGCGGGAGTAAAGGAGACCCAGTACTTC,CASSLGLAGVKETQYF
TRBD2,TRBV24-1,TRBJ2-3,-,TGTGCCACCAGTGAGGGAGCGGGAGGCCCAGATACGCAGTATTTT,CATSEGAGGPDTQYF
-,TRBV11-2,TRBJ2-5,-,TGTGCCAGCAGCTTTACAGCGGCGGACCAAGAGACCCAGTACTTC,CASSFTAADQETQYF
TRBD1,TRBV19,TRBJ1-2,-,TGTGCCAGTAGTCCCCCTAGGGGACAGGGAGAGTATGGCTACACCTTC,CASSPPRGQGEYGYTF
TRBD1,TRBV29-1,TRBJ1-1,-,TGCAGCGCAAGACAGGGAATCACTGAAGCTTTCTTT,CSARQGITEAFF
-,TRBV12-5,TRBJ1-1,few,TGTGCTAGTGGTTTGGAGGGGGGCACTGAAGCTTTCTTT,CASGLEGGTEAFF
TRBD1,TRBV27,TRBJ1-2,-,TGTGCCAGCAGTCAGAACAGGGGTGCTAACTATGGCTACACCTTC,CASSQNRGANYGYTF
-,TRBV4-3,TRBJ1-1,once,TGCGCCAGCAGCCAAGATACGTTCGCGAATTTAAACACTGAAGCTTTCTTT,CASSQDTFANLNTEAFF
-,TRBV6-6,TRBJ1-2,-,TGTGCCAGCAGCCCCTACCCGGATGGCTACACCTTC,CASSPYPDGYTF
TRBD2,TRBV14,TRBJ2-7,many,TGTGCCAGCAGCCCGACCGGGACTACTTACGAGCAGTACTTC,CASSPTGTTYEQYF
-,TRBV29-1,TRBJ2-7,-,TGCAGCGTCGTGACAAAAACCTACGAGCAGTACTTC,CSVVTKTYEQYF
-,TRBV28,TRBJ2-1,-,TGTGCCAGCAGTTTATTAGCGGATGAGCAGTTCTTC,CASSLLADEQFF
TRBD2,TRBV30,TRBJ2-1,-,TGTGCCTGGAGCGGGACTAGCGGGATGGGTGAGCAGTTCTTC,CAWSGTSGMGEQFF